The TCR beta chain described here comes from a study of CD8 T cells in ankylosing spondylitis. The study's findings and limits: Prior literature has documented some motif variants in synovial fluid and blood from reactive arthritis. CD8+ cells made up the disease-linked clones, which were relatively rare in peripheral blood. Characteristic of ankylosing spondylitis blood, it appeared, was a TCR beta motif comprising several highly homologous variants.

This clonotype has only a few counts. Its antigen remains unknown. For TCR beta, libraries came from quantitative 5'-RACE with molecular barcodes. TCRdb reprocessed the 5' RACE reads with MiXCR, giving one entry per CDR3 protein. This table holds roughly 230,000 distinct CDR3 sequences, 15% to 20% found once. CDR3 size: 17 residues. V lost 5 bases and J lost 4, with 21 bases in between. The TCR originated in a male donor with ankylosing spondylitis or in good health (not recorded which). What was sequenced was blood, either unsorted or a sorted T cell fraction (not recorded which). The rearrangement links TRBV12-3 or TRBV12-4 to TRBJ2-1, with D perhaps TRBD2 (5 bases). CDR3 residues: CASSMASSPTRYNEQFF. CDR3 DNA: TGTGCCAGCAGTATGGCCTCTTCCCCTACTAGATACAATGAGCAGTTCTTC.